Listed below are T cell receptor beta chains from one sample, sequenced in a study of blood T cell repertoires in COVID-19. Some clones are missing from TCRdb's copy, which holds only in-frame ones; the method was immunoSEQ multiplex PCR. The sample gives about 130,000 clones, nearly 70% of which show up once; approximately 2% is in the top ten. Material for sequencing was peripheral blood. These receptors originate from a woman aged 70-85 years with acute or convalescent COVID-19. Both conserved end residues are trimmed from each CDR3. Fields, in order: V gene, CDR3 length, clone size, J gene, CDR3 protein. Clone sizes are given selectively: once, few, many, or a class where the clone is expanded.

TRBV5-4,12,-,TRBJ2-7,ASSLPTQGTEQY
TRBV12-5,15,-,TRBJ2-7,ASGLVGTSGSSYEQY
TRBV19,12,-,TRBJ2-5,ASSGDRGQETQY
TRBV30,12,few,TRBJ1-3,AWSVGSSGNTIY
TRBV5-1,14,-,TRBJ2-6,ASARTGGSGANVLT
TRBV2,12,-,TRBJ1-5,ASSLGQGNQPQH
TRBV27,12,-,TRBJ2-7,ASSPGQGRNEQY
TRBV9,14,-,TRBJ1-3,ASSVDMSNSGNTIY
TRBV19,13,few,TRBJ1-5,ASSNRPAGNQPQH
TRBV7-8,14,-,TRBJ1-2,ASSRVSRGRFSGYT
TRBV20-1,9,few,TRBJ1-1,SARGQPEAF
TRBV12-5,13,-,TRBJ2-1,ASGLPGLGIGEQF
TRBV7-2,12,-,TRBJ2-2,ASSLTLDTGELF
TRBV5-4,13,-,TRBJ2-7,ASSLGAGGRIEQY
TRBV5-5,12,-,TRBJ2-7,ASSPRQVSYEQY
TRBV27,12,-,TRBJ1-5,ASSSGGVAQPQH
TRBV7-9,15,-,TRBJ2-3,ASSFRGAGFSTDTQY
TRBV24-1,14,-,TRBJ2-3,ATSDPGRGGTDTQY
TRBV6-5,10,-,TRBJ2-7,ASSSPVRGQY
TRBV7-2,11,-,TRBJ1-2,ASSLPQDYGYT
TRBV12-5,13,-,TRBJ2-7,ASALSNARAYEQY
TRBV2,12,-,TRBJ1-1,ASSRTGVFTEAF
TRBV6-5,13,-,TRBJ1-6,ASSWGQGPNSPLH
TRBV11-2,12,once,TRBJ1-3,ASSSGTRGHTIY
TRBV9,13,few,TRBJ1-2,ASSVGSGENYGYT
TRBV6-5,13,-,TRBJ1-6,ASSPEGSYNSPLH
TRBV7-9,13,-,TRBJ2-7,ASSSDRVYPYEQY
TRBV10-2,15,-,TRBJ2-1,ASSPWTSGRARNEQF
TRBV19,13,-,TRBJ2-7,ASSSGRLSVGEQY
TRBV6-5,11,once,TRBJ1-1,ASGKISNTEAF
TRBV28,13,-,TRBJ2-4,ASSLRGLLKNIQY
TRBV25-1,11,few,TRBJ2-6,ASSRSGANVLT
TRBV19,14,-,TRBJ2-5,ASSPKVRTTGETQY
TRBV5-6,15,-,TRBJ1-2,ASIPRSLDRANYGYT
TRBV11-2,14,-,TRBJ1-3,ASSSGQFPTGNTIY
TRBV5-1,14,once,TRBJ2-3,ASSERPSGRADTQY
TRBV12-3/TRBV12-4,11,-,TRBJ1-5,ASSSRGYQPQH
TRBV6-5,12,once,TRBJ2-2,ASRGQSNTGELF
TRBV12-3/TRBV12-4,10,-,TRBJ1-2,ASSLQGVGYT
TRBV6-5,9,-,TRBJ1-1,ASRLNTEAF
TRBV9,12,-,TRBJ1-6,ASSPDSLNSPLH
TRBV6-5,13,once,TRBJ2-7,ASTGATAYSYEQY
TRBV19,12,few,TRBJ1-2,ASSIDLGEWSYT
TRBV5-1,13,-,TRBJ2-2,ASSQDRPEGGELF
TRBV2,12,-,TRBJ2-3,ASSEEIGTDTQY
TRBV6-1,12,-,TRBJ2-3,ASSELAGVDTQY
TRBV30,11,few,TRBJ1-3,AWSSYAGNTIY
TRBV25-1,15,-,TRBJ2-7,ASSEYPKQVPPYEQY